What follows describes a single T cell receptor (beta chain). Its antigen is currently unknown. TCRdb's copy holds only in-frame clones and misses some; the assay was immunoSEQ multiplex PCR. The sample carries under 200,000 clones, roughly 88% recorded once. This CDR3 spans 17 amino acids. Deletions cut 0 bases from V and 0 bases from J, with 15 bases between. Germline V gives CDR1 SGHTS, CDR2 YDEGEE. This entry comes from a study of T cell responses to AZD1222 COVID-19 vaccine. Study-level results: Researchers report vaccine-associated CD4 TCRs spanning spike, with dominance at 160-218 and 743-854. Targets within unmutated variant regions were reportedly found for nearly half of spike-specific TCRs.

The chain employs TRBV5-8 and TRBJ1-1; D ambiguous. This specimen consisted of peripheral blood, obtained 28 days after the second AZD1222 dose. This TCR came from an adult who received the AZD1222 COVID-19 vaccine. For the CDR3, the DNA is TGTGCCAGCAGCTTGGGACTCGGAAGTGTCTTGAACACTGAAGCTTTCTTT. Amino acids: CASSLGLGSVLNTEAFF.